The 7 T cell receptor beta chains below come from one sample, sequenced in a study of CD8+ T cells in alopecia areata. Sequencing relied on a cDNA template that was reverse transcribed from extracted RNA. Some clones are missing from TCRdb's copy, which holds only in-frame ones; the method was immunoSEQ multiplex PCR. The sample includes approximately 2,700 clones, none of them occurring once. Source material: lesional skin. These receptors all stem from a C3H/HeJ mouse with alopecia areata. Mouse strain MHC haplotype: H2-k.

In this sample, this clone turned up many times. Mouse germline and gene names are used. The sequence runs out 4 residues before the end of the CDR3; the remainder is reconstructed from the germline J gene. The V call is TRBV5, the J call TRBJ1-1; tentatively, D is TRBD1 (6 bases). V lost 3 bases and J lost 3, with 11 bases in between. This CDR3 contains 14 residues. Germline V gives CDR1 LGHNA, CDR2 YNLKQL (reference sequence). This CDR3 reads CASSHLGQHTEVFF. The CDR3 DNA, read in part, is TGTGCCAGCAGCCACTTGGGACAACACACA.

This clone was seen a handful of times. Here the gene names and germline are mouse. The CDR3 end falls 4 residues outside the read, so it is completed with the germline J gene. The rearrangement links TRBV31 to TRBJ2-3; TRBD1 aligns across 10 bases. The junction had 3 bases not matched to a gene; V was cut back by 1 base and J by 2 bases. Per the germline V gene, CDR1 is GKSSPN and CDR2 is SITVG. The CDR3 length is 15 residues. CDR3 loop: CAWSPGTGVAETLYF. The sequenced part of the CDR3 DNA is TGTGCCTGGAGTCCTGGGACAGGGGTTGCAGAA.

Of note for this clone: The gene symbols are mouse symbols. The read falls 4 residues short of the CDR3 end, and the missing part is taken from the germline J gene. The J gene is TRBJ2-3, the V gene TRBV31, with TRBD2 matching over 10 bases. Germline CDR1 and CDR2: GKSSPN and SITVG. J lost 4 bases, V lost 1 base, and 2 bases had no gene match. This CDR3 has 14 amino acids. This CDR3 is CAWSRGLGSETLYF. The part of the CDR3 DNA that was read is TGTGCCTGGAGTCGGGGACTGGGGTCAGAA.

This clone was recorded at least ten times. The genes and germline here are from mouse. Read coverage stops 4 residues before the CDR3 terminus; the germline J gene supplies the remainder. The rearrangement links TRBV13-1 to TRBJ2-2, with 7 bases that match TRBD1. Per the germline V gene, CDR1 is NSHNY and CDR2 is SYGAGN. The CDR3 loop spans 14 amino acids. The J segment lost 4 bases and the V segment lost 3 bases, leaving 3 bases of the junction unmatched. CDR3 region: CASSGQGGTGQLYF. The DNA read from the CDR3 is TGTGCCAGCAGTGGACAGGGAGGCACCGGG.

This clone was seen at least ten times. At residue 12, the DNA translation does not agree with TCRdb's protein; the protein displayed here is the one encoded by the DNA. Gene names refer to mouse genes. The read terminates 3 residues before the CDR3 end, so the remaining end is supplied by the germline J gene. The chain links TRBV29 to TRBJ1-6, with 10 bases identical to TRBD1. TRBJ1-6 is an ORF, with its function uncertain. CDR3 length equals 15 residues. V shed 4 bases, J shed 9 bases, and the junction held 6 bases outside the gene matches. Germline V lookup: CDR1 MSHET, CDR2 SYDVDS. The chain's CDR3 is CASSSVGTGASPLYF. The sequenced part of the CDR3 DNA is TGTGCTAGCAGTTCGGTCGGGACAGGGGCTTCGCCC.

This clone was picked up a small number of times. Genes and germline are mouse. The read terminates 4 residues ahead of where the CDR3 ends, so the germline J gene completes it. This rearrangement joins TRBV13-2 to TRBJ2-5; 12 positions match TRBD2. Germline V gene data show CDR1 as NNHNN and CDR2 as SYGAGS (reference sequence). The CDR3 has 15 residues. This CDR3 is CASGGLGGRRDTQYF. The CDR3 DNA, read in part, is TGTGCCAGCGGTGGACTGGGGGGGCGGCGGGAC.

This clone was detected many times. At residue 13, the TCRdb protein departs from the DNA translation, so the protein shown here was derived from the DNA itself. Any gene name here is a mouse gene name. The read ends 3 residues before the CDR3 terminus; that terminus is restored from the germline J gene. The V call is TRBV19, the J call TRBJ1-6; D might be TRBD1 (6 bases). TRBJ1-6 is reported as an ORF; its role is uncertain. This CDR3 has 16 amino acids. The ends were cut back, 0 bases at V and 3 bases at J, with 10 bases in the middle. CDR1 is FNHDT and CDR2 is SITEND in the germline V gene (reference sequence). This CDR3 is CASSIVGGLYNSPLYF. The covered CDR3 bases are TGTGCCAGCAGTATAGTCGGGGGGCTCTATAATTCGCCC.